One sample yielded the 32 T cell receptor beta chains listed below, sequenced in a study of blood T cell repertoires in COVID-19. Data came from immunoSEQ multiplex PCR; TCRdb stores just in-frame clones and leaves some out. The sample yields 200,000 or so clones, around 81% seen once. Source material: PBMCs or T cells enriched from blood (not recorded which). These TCRs come from a man aged 40-50 years who had recovered from COVID-19.

The chain is built from TRBV5-1 and TRBJ1-1; D gene uncertain. The CDR3 is made up of 15 amino acids. Germline V gives CDR1 SGHRS, CDR2 YFSETQ. V lost 0 bases and J lost 1, with 10 bases in between. The CDR3 here is CASSLDPIWNTEAFF. The CDR3 DNA follows: TGCGCCAGCAGCTTGGATCCCATTTGGAACACTGAAGCTTTCTTT.

This clone was seen only a few times. The gene calls are TRBV28 and TRBJ1-2, with 11 bases that match TRBD1. V dropped 5 bases and J dropped 8; count of bases not matched to a gene: 4. Germline V gene data show CDR1 as MDHEN and CDR2 as SYDVKM. This CDR3 comprises 13 residues. This CDR3 is CASSAGQGGGYTF. The DNA for the CDR3 is TGTGCCAGCAGTGCGGGACAGGGGGGGGGCTACACCTTC.

The rearrangement uses TRBV4-1 and TRBJ2-3; 7 positions match TRBD2. Germline-derived CDR1 and CDR2 are MGHRA and YSYEKL. V was clipped by 1 base and J by 4 bases; unmatched bases: 8. The CDR3 runs to 16 residues. The CDR3 protein is CASSQAFTSVPDTQYF. The DNA of the CDR3 is TGCGCCAGCAGCCAAGCTTTCACTAGCGTCCCAGATACGCAGTATTTT.

As regards this clone: Other DNA sequences from this sample encode an identical CDR3 as well. The rearrangement links TRBV7-2 to TRBJ1-1, with D unresolved. The V gene's germline CDR1 is SGHTA and CDR2 FQGNSA. This CDR3 comprises 14 residues. Trimming shortened V by 5 bases and J by 1 base, and 11 bases separated the two germline ends. CDR3 nucleotide sequence: TGTGCCAGCAGCCTAGGTCCAGGGAACACTGAAGCTTTCTTT. As protein: CASSLGPGNTEAFF.

This chain joins TRBV10-3 and TRBJ1-3, with 10 nucleotides matching TRBD1. Losses at the gene ends were 10 bases for V and 4 bases for J; bases not matched to a gene: 10. Germline CDR1 and CDR2: ENHRY and SYGVKD. This CDR3 contains 15 residues. As DNA, the CDR3 is TGTGCCACTACCGGGACAGGGGATCAGGGAAACACCATATATTTT. Translated, it gives CATTGTGDQGNTIYF.

On this clone: One end of the junction is discordant with germline, which a read error may explain. The J gene is TRBJ2-5, the V gene TRBV7-7, with a possible D match to TRBD2 (7 bases). There are 16 residues in the CDR3. Germline assignment: CDR1 SSHAT and CDR2 FNYEAQ (reference sequence). Here the CDR3 reads CASSRGGADYLETQYF. The CDR3 DNA sequence: TGTGCTAGCAGCCGCGGGGGCGCCGATTATTTAGAGACCCAGTACTTC.

The chain couples TRBV18 to TRBJ1-2, with D maybe TRBD1 (5 bases). This CDR3 contains 13 residues. Trimming pared 4 bases from V and 2 bases from J, leaving 8 bases between. Germline CDR1 reads KGHSH; CDR2 reads LQKENI. CDR3 nucleotide sequence: TGTGCCAGCTCACGGCAGGGAAACTATGGCTACACCTTC. Translating it yields CASSRQGNYGYTF.

The CDR3 DNA sequence: TGTGCCAGCAGTGTGGGACAGGCAAGGGACTCACCCCTCCACTTT. It specifies CASSVGQARDSPLHF. The chain employs TRBV2 and TRBJ1-6, with 8 bases matching TRBD1. V lost 4 bases, J lost 10 bases, and 9 bases stayed unmatched. Germline loops: CDR1 SNHLY, CDR2 FYNNEI. The CDR3 spans 15 residues.

The chain is built from TRBV28 and TRBJ1-3, with D perhaps matching TRBD1 (5 bases). CDR1 and CDR2 from the germline V gene are MDHEN and SYDVKM. The CDR3 length is 16 residues. Trimming left V 2 bases short and J 3 bases short, with 14 bases between. CDR3 nucleotides: TGTGCCAGCAGTTTACCCCCAGGGTATTTTGGAAACACCATATATTTT. It specifies CASSLPPGYFGNTIYF. The complete variable domain, with remaining parts taken from reference TRBV28 and TRBJ1-3, reads DVKVTQSSRYLVKRTGEKVFLECVQDMDHENMFWYRQDPGLGLRLIYFSYDVKMKEKGDIPEGYSVSREKKERFSLILESASTNQTSMYLCASSLPPGYFGNTIYFGEGSWLTVV.

This chain links TRBV4-1 with TRBJ1-4, with D maybe TRBD1 (5 bases). V was pared by 0 bases and J by 8 bases, with 16 bases between. Germline V gene sequence: CDR1 MGHRA, CDR2 YSYEKL. This CDR3 region has 16 residues. CDR3 DNA: TGCGCCAGCAGCCAAGATCTTTCCGGGGGACGGGAAAAACTGTTTTTT. This gives the protein CASSQDLSGGREKLFF.

The V gene is TRBV24-1, the J gene TRBJ2-2; D possibly corresponds to TRBD1 (6 bases). The V end lost 3 bases, the J end lost 7 bases, and 11 bases lay between the germline ends. The CDR3 covers 14 residues. Germline V gene lookup returns CDR1 KGHDR and CDR2 SFDVKD. The CDR3, as DNA: TGTGCCACCAGTGATGGACAGTACAACGGGGAGCTGTTTTTT. The encoded protein is CATSDGQYNGELFF.

V is TRBV6-6 and J is TRBJ1-5; 12 bases line up with TRBD1. With 8 bases clipped from V and 9 bases from J, the junction kept 8 bases outside the gene matches. CDR1 is MNHNY and CDR2 is SVGAGI in the germline V gene (reference sequence). The CDR3 runs 14 residues. For the CDR3, the DNA is TGTGCCAGCCGGGACAGGGGGCAAGGATGGCCCCAGCATTTT. It yields the protein CASRDRGQGWPQHF.

The rearrangement joins TRBV3-1 (or the pseudogene TRBV3-2) to TRBJ1-6, with D tentatively TRBD1 (6 bases). Germline lookup yields CDR1 LGHDT and CDR2 YNNKEL (reference sequence). V gave up 2 bases and J gave up 2 bases, with 13 bases separating them. CDR3 size: 17 residues. For the CDR3, the DNA is TGTGCCAGCAGCCAAAAGACAGGTAACGCCTATAATTCACCCCTCCACTTT. Amino acid sequence: CASSQKTGNAYNSPLHF.

The chain combines TRBV30 with TRBJ2-7, with D perhaps TRBD2 (5 bases). The CDR3 consists of 18 residues. Germline CDR1 reads GTSNPN; CDR2 reads SVGIG (reference sequence). V shed 0 bases and J shed 4 bases, with 25 bases lying between them. The CDR3 protein is CAWSVGPMRAVGPYEQYF. The CDR3 DNA reads TGTGCCTGGAGTGTAGGGCCCATGAGGGCAGTTGGGCCGTACGAGCAGTACTTC.

The genes are TRBV11-1 and TRBJ2-2; 9 bases agree with TRBD1. CDR3 length: 15 residues. The J segment lost 6 bases and the V segment lost 6 bases, leaving 8 bases of the junction unmatched. Germline lookup yields CDR1 SGHAT and CDR2 FQDESV (reference sequence). DNA of the CDR3: TGTGCCAGCAGTCCAAGGACAGGGGCGGCCGGGGAGCTGTTTTTT. Translating it yields CASSPRTGAAGELFF. Together with reference TRBV11-1 and TRBJ2-2, the CDR3 gives the full variable domain: EAEVAQSPRYKITEKSQAVAFWCDPISGHATLYWYRQILGQGPELLVQFQDESVVDDSQLPKDRFSAERLKGVDSTLKIQPAELGDSAMYLCASSPRTGAAGELFFGEGSRLTVL.

This clone occurred a few times. This chain joins TRBV15 and TRBJ1-2; weak D call: TRBD1 (5 bases). V lost 0 bases to trimming and J lost 7 bases, with 15 bases between them. This CDR3 has 15 residues. Germline CDR1 and CDR2: LNHNV and YYDKDF (reference sequence). Written as DNA, the CDR3 is TGTGCCACCAGCAGAGATAAGCGAAATGGGGCTGGCTACACCTTC. As protein: CATSRDKRNGAGYTF.

There are a few counts of this clone. The chain couples TRBV6-5 to TRBJ1-2; TRBD1 matches 10 bases. The germline gives CDR1 MNHEY, CDR2 SVGAGI. The CDR3 sequence is 15 residues long. V lost 6 bases and J lost 7; bases outside the gene matches: 11. This chain's CDR3 is CASRPTRQGAFGYTF. CDR3 coding DNA: TGTGCCAGCAGACCTACTAGACAGGGGGCGTTTGGCTACACCTTC.

This rearrangement joins TRBV18 to TRBJ1-3, with D tentatively TRBD1 (5 bases). The CDR3 sequence is 16 residues long. Trimming took off 2 bases at V and 0 bases at J, with 11 bases between the two ends. CDR1 is KGHSH, CDR2 LQKENI, per germline. This CDR3 is CASSPIGDSSGNTIYF. CDR3 nucleotides: TGTGCCAGCTCACCAATAGGAGACAGCTCTGGAAACACCATATATTTT.

The chain employs TRBV7-2 and TRBJ1-2; D might be TRBD1 (6 bases). This CDR3 is built from 15 residues. From germline, CDR1 is SGHTA and CDR2 FQGNSA. The V end lost 2 bases, the J end lost 5 bases, and 15 bases lay between the germline ends. The CDR3: CASSLRGGPEYGYTF. DNA of the CDR3: TGTGCCAGCAGCTTACGGGGGGGGCCCGAATATGGCTACACCTTC.

The V gene is TRBV7-9, the J gene TRBJ2-1; 13 bases line up with TRBD2. Trimming cost V 2 bases and J 8 bases; bases outside gene matches: 3. Germline assignment: CDR1 SEHNR and CDR2 FQNEAQ (reference sequence). The length of the CDR3 is 15 residues. In DNA, the CDR3 is TGTGCCAGCAGCTTATCGGGACTAGCGGGGTATGAGCAGTTCTTC. It is translated as CASSLSGLAGYEQFF.

This clone was seen just once. This chain joins TRBV9 and TRBJ1-6; D is ambiguous. Trimming left V 6 bases short and J 5 bases short, with 15 bases between. The germline V gene has CDR1 SGDLS and CDR2 YYNGEE. The length of the CDR3 is 15 residues. The CDR3 is CASTRSGMNNSPLHF. For the CDR3, the DNA is TGTGCCAGCACCCGCTCCGGGATGAATAATTCACCCCTCCACTTT.

The gene calls are TRBV6-5 and TRBJ1-5, with a tentative D call TRBD1 (5 bases). This CDR3 is built from 15 residues. Per germline, CDR1 MNHEY and CDR2 SVGAGI. The germline V and J ends were trimmed by 8 bases and 2 bases, with 16 bases remaining between them. CDR3 in amino acids: CASASGGSGNQPQHF. DNA for the CDR3: TGTGCCAGCGCTTCCGGGGGATCAGGCAATCAGCCCCAGCATTTT.

This clone has only one observation. The rearrangement links TRBV10-2 to TRBJ2-3, with D possibly matching TRBD2 (6 bases). Germline V CDR1 and CDR2: WSHSY, SAAADI. V was trimmed by 6 bases and J by 2 bases, leaving 15 bases between them. This CDR3 region has 15 residues. DNA for the CDR3: TGCGCCAGCAGCGAGGAACCGGGGGACACAGATACGCAGTATTTT. As protein: CASSEEPGDTDTQYF.

The V gene is TRBV25-1, the J gene TRBJ1-2; possible D gene TRBD1, 5 bases. The CDR3 runs 15 residues. Trimming stripped 6 bases from V and 3 bases from J, with 17 bases between. CDR1 and CDR2 from the germline V gene are MGHDK and SYGVNS. Written as DNA, the CDR3 is TGTGCCAGCAGCCCCCCAAAAGGGGTCGACTATGGCTACACCTTC. It specifies CASSPPKGVDYGYTF.

The V and J genes are TRBV3-1 (or the pseudogene TRBV3-2) and TRBJ2-5, with D tentatively TRBD2 (6 bases). With 10 bases removed from V and 7 bases from J, the gap between germline ends came to 22 bases. From germline, CDR1 is LGHDT and CDR2 YNNKEL (reference sequence). The CDR3 totals 14 residues. The CDR3 here is CATDPGLQPVTQYF. The CDR3 DNA sequence: TGTGCCACCGACCCGGGACTCCAGCCGGTGACCCAGTACTTC.

The J gene is TRBJ1-4, the V gene TRBV19; D is possibly TRBD1 (6 bases). The CDR3 is 15 amino acids. Germline V gene data show CDR1 as LNHDA and CDR2 as SQIVND (reference sequence). Trimming shortened V by 10 bases and J by 5 bases, and 20 bases separated the two germline ends. CDR3 in amino acids: CATSSQQGRNEKLFF. The CDR3 nucleotides read TGTGCCACCTCGTCCCAACAGGGTAGGAATGAAAAACTGTTTTTT.

The V gene is TRBV12-3 or TRBV12-4, the J gene TRBJ1-4; D call uncertain. V lost 1 base to trimming and J lost 5 bases, with 5 bases between them. The CDR3 is 13 residues long. The CDR3 reads CASSLDRNEKLFF. CDR3 DNA: TGTGCCAGCAGTTTAGACAGAAATGAAAAACTGTTTTTT.

This chain joins TRBV15 and TRBJ1-2; no clear D gene. Trimming shortened V by 1 base and J by 4 bases, and 7 bases separated the two germline ends. The germline V gene has CDR1 LNHNV and CDR2 YYDKDF (reference sequence). This CDR3 has 13 amino acids. This chain's CDR3 is CATSRGSFYGYTF. The CDR3 DNA sequence: TGTGCCACCAGCAGAGGAAGCTTCTATGGCTACACCTTC.

This clone was counted a single time. This chain links TRBV9 with TRBJ2-7; TRBD2 agrees at 8 bases. The CDR3 extends over 14 amino acids. V shed 2 bases and J 5 bases; nucleotides not matched to a gene: 6. Per the germline V gene, CDR1 is SGDLS and CDR2 is YYNGEE. For the CDR3, the DNA is TGTGCCAGCAGCGTCGGACTAGCATCAGACGAGCAGTACTTC. Protein sequence: CASSVGLASDEQYF.

There are a few counts of this clone. The chain carries TRBV10-3 and TRBJ1-5, with D possibly being TRBD1 (5 bases). Trimming removed 11 bases from V and 4 bases from J, with 18 bases in between. CDR1 is ENHRY, CDR2 SYGVKD, per germline. The CDR3 covers 14 residues. The CDR3 reads CASQGDSSNQPQHF. DNA for the CDR3: TGTGCCTCCCAAGGAGACAGTTCAAATCAGCCCCAGCATTTT.

The chain links TRBV4-1 to TRBJ1-4, with D uncertain. This CDR3 has 15 amino acids. From germline, CDR1 is MGHRA and CDR2 YSYEKL. The ends were cut back, 1 base at V and 8 bases at J, with 14 bases in the middle. CDR3 in amino acids: CASSQGEGRAEKLFF. DNA for the CDR3: TGCGCCAGCAGCCAAGGGGAGGGTCGGGCCGAAAAACTGTTTTTT.

A remark on this clone: At one end, the junction sequence differs from germline, possibly due to a read error. The chain recombines TRBV27 with TRBJ1-2; D possibly corresponds to TRBD1 (6 bases). CDR1 MNHEY and CDR2 SMNVEV come from the germline V gene (reference sequence). The CDR3 has 16 residues. CDR3 residues: CASSISGTTLNYGYTF. CDR3 DNA: TGTGCCAGCAGTATATCCGGGACAACCCTGAACTATGGCTACACCTTC.